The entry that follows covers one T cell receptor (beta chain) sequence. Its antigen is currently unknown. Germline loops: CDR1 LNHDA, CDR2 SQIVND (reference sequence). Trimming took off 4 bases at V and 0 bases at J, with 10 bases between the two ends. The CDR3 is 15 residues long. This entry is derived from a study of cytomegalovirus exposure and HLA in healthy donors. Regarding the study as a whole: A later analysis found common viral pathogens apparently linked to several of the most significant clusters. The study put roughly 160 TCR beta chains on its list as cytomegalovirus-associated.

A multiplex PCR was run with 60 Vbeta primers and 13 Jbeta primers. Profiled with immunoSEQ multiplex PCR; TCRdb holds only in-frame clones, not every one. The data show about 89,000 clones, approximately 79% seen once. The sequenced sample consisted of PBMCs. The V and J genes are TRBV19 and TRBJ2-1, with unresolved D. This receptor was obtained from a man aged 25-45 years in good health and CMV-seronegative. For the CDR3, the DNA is TGTGCCAGTAGTAATAAGCTAAGCTCCTACAATGAGCAGTTCTTC. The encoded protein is CASSNKLSSYNEQFF.